This TCR beta chain was identified during a study of blood T cells in healthy people across ages. Germline V gene data show CDR1 as SNHLY and CDR2 as FYNNEI. This CDR3 has 14 residues. V lost 4 bases and J lost 3, with 12 bases in between. The second PCR ran about 6 to 12 cycles with a sample-barcoded 5' primer and J-beta primers. TCRdb re-analysed the 5' RACE reads in MiXCR, keeping a single row per CDR3 protein. The sample shows approximately 700,000 distinct CDR3 sequences, about 30% of them seen only once. Sequencing was carried out using blood. This TCR was sampled from a woman of 80 years or more in good health. The chain employs TRBV2 and TRBJ1-1, with D possibly being TRBD1 (5 bases). CDR3 region: CASSGQGTDTEAFF. For the CDR3, the DNA is TGTGCCAGCAGTGGGCAGGGTACGGACACTGAAGCTTTCTTT.